Below, 18 T cell receptor beta chains from the same sample are listed, as sequenced in a study of radiotherapy plus CTLA-4 blockade in lung cancer. Assay used: immunoSEQ multiplex PCR; TCRdb lists only in-frame clones, some missing. The table has 35,000 to 50,000 clones, about three quarters seen once; the top ten hold 3.5%. The sequences come from peripheral blood, collected from a patient treated with radiotherapy plus ipilimumab. These receptors originate from a human donor with non-small cell lung cancer who had a complete response to radiotherapy plus ipilimumab.

V gene TRBV30 combines with J gene TRBJ2-5, with 16 nucleotides matching TRBD2. Germline V gene lookup returns CDR1 GTSNPN and CDR2 SVGIG (reference sequence). The CDR3 totals 16 residues. With 1 base clipped from V and 3 bases from J, the junction kept 2 bases outside the gene matches. The CDR3 DNA reads as TGTGCCTGGAGTGAAGGGACTAGCGGGAGGGAAGAGACCCAGTACTTC. Translated: CAWSEGTSGREETQYF.

This chain connects TRBV21-1 to TRBJ2-7; TRBD1 is the table's D call and was not checked against the DNA. TRBV21-1 is a listed pseudogene. The CDR3 has 16 amino acids. The CDR3, as DNA: TGTGCCAGCAGCAAGGGTGCGGGACAGGGTGACTACGAGCAGTACTTC. This sequence encodes CASSKGAGQGDYEQYF.

CDR3 protein: CASSLEGRGGYTF. The CDR3 DNA follows: TGTGCCAGCAGTTTAGAGGGCCGGGGTGGCTACACCTTC. The chain recombines TRBV27 with TRBJ1-2; D gene unclear. From germline, CDR1 is MNHEY and CDR2 SMNVEV (reference sequence). The CDR3 length is 13 residues. Trimming shortened V by 2 bases and J by 7 bases, and 11 bases separated the two germline ends.

The chain joins TRBV27 to TRBJ1-2, with 8 bases identical to TRBD1. Trimming cost V 5 bases and J 5 bases; bases outside gene matches: 10. CDR1 MNHEY and CDR2 SMNVEV come from the germline V gene (reference sequence). CDR3 size: 15 residues. CDR3 protein: CASSPSVDRVYGYTF. The CDR3 nucleotides read TGTGCCAGCAGTCCCTCCGTGGACAGGGTTTATGGCTACACCTTC.

V is TRBV5-1 and J is TRBJ1-1, with 9 bases aligning to TRBD1. V was pared by 1 base and J by 5 bases, with 6 bases of the junction left unmatched. The CDR3 spans 15 residues. Germline values: CDR1 SGHRS, CDR2 YFSETQ. CDR3 in amino acids: CASSLTGTGRTEAFF. The CDR3 DNA is TGCGCCAGCAGCTTGACCGGGACAGGGAGGACTGAAGCTTTCTTT.

This clone was seen more than once but under ten times. The CDR3 DNA sequence: TGTGCCAGTAGTATAAGGCAGCGGGGTCAGCCCCAGCATTTT. Residues: CASSIRQRGQPQHF. The rearrangement uses TRBV19 and TRBJ1-5; D is ambiguous. The CDR3 sequence is 14 residues long. Germline CDR1 and CDR2: LNHDA and SQIVND (reference sequence). V lost 2 bases and J 6 bases, leaving 11 bases between the germline ends. The whole variable domain, remainder taken from reference TRBV19 and TRBJ1-5, is DGGITQSPKYLFRKEGQNVTLSCEQNLNHDAMYWYRQDPGQGLRLIYYSQIVNDFQKGDIAEGYSVSREKKESFPLTVTSAQKNPTAFYLCASSIRQRGQPQHFGDGTRLSIL.

The rearrangement links TRBV20-1 to TRBJ2-5; possible D gene TRBD2, 6 bases. Trimming left V 5 bases short and J 7 bases short, with 11 bases between. The CDR3 sequence is 11 residues long. The germline V gene has CDR1 DFQATT and CDR2 SNEGSKA (reference sequence). The CDR3 reads CSAGGETTQYF. The CDR3 DNA reads TGCAGTGCTGGAGGGGAGACGACCCAGTACTTC.

The V gene is TRBV5-4, the J gene TRBJ2-3, with 8 bases aligning to TRBD2. V was clipped by 4 bases and J by 1 base; unmatched bases: 5. In germline, CDR1 is SGHNT, CDR2 YYREEE (reference sequence). This CDR3 spans 15 amino acids. The CDR3 DNA is TGTGCCAGCAGCCAGCGGGGGCCTCGCACAGATACGCAGTATTTT. Residues: CASSQRGPRTDTQYF.

The chain employs TRBV2 and TRBJ1-1, with TRBD1 identical over 7 bases. The CDR3 covers 13 residues. V gave up 6 bases and J gave up 4 bases; unmatched junction bases: 5. Germline V gives CDR1 SNHLY, CDR2 FYNNEI. The CDR3 spells CASSGQGGTEAFF. The CDR3 DNA reads TGTGCCAGCAGCGGCCAGGGGGGCACTGAAGCTTTCTTT.

This clone is classed as medium-sized. The chain joins TRBV7-2 to TRBJ1-1; no firm D call. Germline-derived CDR1 and CDR2 are SGHTA and FQGNSA. V lost 1 base to trimming and J lost 5 bases, with 14 bases between them. The CDR3 loop spans 15 amino acids. CDR3 in amino acids: CASSLEGPGGTEAFF. In DNA, the CDR3 is TGTGCCAGCAGCTTAGAAGGGCCCGGAGGGACTGAAGCTTTCTTT.

The V call is TRBV29-1, the J call TRBJ2-3; TRBD2 aligns across 10 bases. Germline assignment: CDR1 SQVTM and CDR2 ANQGSEA. Trimming cost V 4 bases and J 4 bases; bases outside gene matches: 11. The CDR3 contains 16 residues. The CDR3 DNA reads as TGCAGCGTTGGGGGATCCGGGACTAGCGAAGCAGATACGCAGTATTTT. This gives the protein CSVGGSGTSEADTQYF.

This chain joins TRBV27 and TRBJ1-1, with 10 bases matching TRBD1. The CDR3 sequence is 22 residues long. The V segment lost 0 bases and the J segment 1 base; nucleotides outside the gene matches: 20. Germline V lookup: CDR1 MNHEY, CDR2 SMNVEV (reference sequence). The chain's CDR3 is CASSLSRTGGRRERIQNTEAFF. CDR3 coding DNA: TGTGCCAGCAGTTTATCGCGGACAGGGGGTCGGAGGGAAAGAATCCAGAACACTGAAGCTTTCTTT.

In its sample, this clone is medium-sized (0.01 to 0.1%). The V call is TRBV5-1, the J call TRBJ2-3, with D maybe TRBD1 (5 bases). This CDR3 comprises 17 residues. Germline CDR1 reads SGHRS; CDR2 reads YFSETQ. V shed 2 bases and J shed 1 base, with 17 bases lying between them. CDR3 nucleotides: TGCGCCAGCAGCTTTATAGGGGTCGGGCGCGGCACAGATACGCAGTATTTT. It translates to CASSFIGVGRGTDTQYF.

The chain has TRBV29-1 and TRBJ2-7, with 14 bases fitting TRBD2. The CDR3 is 15 residues long. V gave up 3 bases and J gave up 4 bases; unmatched junction bases: 5. In germline, CDR1 is SQVTM, CDR2 ANQGSEA. As DNA, the CDR3 is TGCAGCGTTGAGGGGACTAGCGGGAGTGTTTACGAGCAGTACTTC. It is translated as CSVEGTSGSVYEQYF.

CDR3: CASSLFTEQETQYF. The CDR3, as DNA: TGTGCCAGCAGCTTGTTTACAGAGCAAGAGACCCAGTACTTC. The chain carries TRBV5-6 and TRBJ2-5, with no clear D. The germline V and J ends were trimmed by 1 base and 2 bases, with 9 bases remaining between them. CDR3 length equals 14 residues. The germline V gene has CDR1 SGHDT and CDR2 YYEEEE.

This clone was counted a single time. V and J are TRBV7-2 and TRBJ2-1; 7 nucleotides align to TRBD2. Germline V gives CDR1 SGHTA, CDR2 FQGNSA. V lost 4 bases to trimming and J lost 8 bases; unmatched junction nucleotides: 17. The CDR3 totals 17 residues. The CDR3 sequence is CASSWAKTGTIVHEQFF. CDR3 in DNA: TGTGCCAGCAGCTGGGCCAAAACCGGGACTATCGTCCATGAGCAGTTCTTC.

The chain is built from TRBV13 and TRBJ2-5, with a possible D match to TRBD1 (6 bases). Gene TRBJ2-7 matches the end of the DNA better, so the J call may be wrong. The CDR3 extends over 13 amino acids. Germline V gene data show CDR1 as PRHDT and CDR2 as FYEKMQ (reference sequence). The CDR3 spells CASSTGTNYEQYF. The CDR3 DNA reads TGTGCCAGCAGTACCGGGACAAACTACGAGCAGTACTTC.

This clone was found a few times. This chain links TRBV9 with TRBJ2-1; 10 nucleotides agree with TRBD1. CDR1 and CDR2 (germline): SGDLS, YYNGEE. Germline trimming cut 2 bases from V and 7 bases from J; bases unmatched to any gene: 6. The CDR3 extends over 15 amino acids. The CDR3 loop is CASSVRQGARNEQFF. Here the CDR3 DNA reads TGTGCCAGCAGCGTCAGACAGGGGGCGCGGAATGAGCAGTTCTTC.